The following is a T cell receptor beta chain sequence with its context. As yet, its antigen is unknown. The donors were part of the approximately 130-subject validation cohort, which stood apart from the approximately 630-subject first cohort. Using immunoSEQ multiplex PCR, the repertoire was profiled, and TCRdb retains in-frame clones only, with some absent. This table has around 45,000 clones, more than 85% appearing once. The entry originates in a study of cytomegalovirus exposure and HLA in healthy donors. General study points: Fewer than 200 TCR beta chains were listed as cytomegalovirus-associated.

The sequenced sample consisted of PBMCs. This clonotype was sampled from a man between 18 and 29 years old in good health and CMV-seronegative.

The CDR3 bases are TGTGCCAGCAGGGTCTACGCGGGGGCCAACGTCCTGACTTTC. Translation: CASRVYAGANVLTF. This chain connects TRBV25-1 to TRBJ2-6; D is unclear. This CDR3 region has 14 residues. Germline lookup yields CDR1 MGHDK and CDR2 SYGVNS. The V end was cut by 6 bases, the J end by 4 bases, with 10 bases between.